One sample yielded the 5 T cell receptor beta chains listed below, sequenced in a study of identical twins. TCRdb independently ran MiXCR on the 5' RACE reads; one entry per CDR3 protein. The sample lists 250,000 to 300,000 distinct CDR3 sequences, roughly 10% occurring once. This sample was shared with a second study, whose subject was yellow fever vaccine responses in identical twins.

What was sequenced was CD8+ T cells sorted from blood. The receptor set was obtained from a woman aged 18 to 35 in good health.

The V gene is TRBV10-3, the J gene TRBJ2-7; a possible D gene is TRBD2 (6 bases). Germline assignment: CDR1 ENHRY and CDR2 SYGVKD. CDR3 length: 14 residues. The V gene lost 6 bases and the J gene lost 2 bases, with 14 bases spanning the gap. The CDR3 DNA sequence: TGTGCCATCAGCGACGCGGGGCTAGCCTACGAGCAGTACTTC. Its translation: CAISDAGLAYEQYF.

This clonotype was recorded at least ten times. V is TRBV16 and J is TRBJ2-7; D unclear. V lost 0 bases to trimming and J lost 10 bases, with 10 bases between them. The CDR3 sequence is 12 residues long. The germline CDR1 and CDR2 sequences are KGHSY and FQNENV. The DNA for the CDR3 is TGTGCCAGCAGCCAATCTAACGGACGACAGTACTTC. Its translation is CASSQSNGRQYF.

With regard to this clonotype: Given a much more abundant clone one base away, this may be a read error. The CDR3 region is CASCGGLAGRENTGELFF. DNA for the CDR3: TGTGCCAGCTGTGGGGGACTAGCGGGAAGAGAGAACACCGGGGAGCTGTTTTTT. The chain uses TRBV12-3 or TRBV12-4 and TRBJ2-2; 13 bases match TRBD2. Trimming removed 8 bases from V and 1 base from J; junction bases left unmatched: 10. CDR3 length: 18 residues.

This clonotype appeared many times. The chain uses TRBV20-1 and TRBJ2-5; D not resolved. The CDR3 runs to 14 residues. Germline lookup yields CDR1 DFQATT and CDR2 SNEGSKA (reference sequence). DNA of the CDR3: TGCAGCGATAAAAAGCTGGACGGACAAGAGACCCAGTACTTC. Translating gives CSDKKLDGQETQYF.

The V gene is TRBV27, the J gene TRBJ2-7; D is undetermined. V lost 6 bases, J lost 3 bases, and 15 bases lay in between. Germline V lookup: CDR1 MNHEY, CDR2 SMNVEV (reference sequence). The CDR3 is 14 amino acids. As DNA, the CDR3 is TGTGCCAGCAGCTACAGCGCTCGGAACTACGAGCAGTACTTC. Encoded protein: CASSYSARNYEQYF.